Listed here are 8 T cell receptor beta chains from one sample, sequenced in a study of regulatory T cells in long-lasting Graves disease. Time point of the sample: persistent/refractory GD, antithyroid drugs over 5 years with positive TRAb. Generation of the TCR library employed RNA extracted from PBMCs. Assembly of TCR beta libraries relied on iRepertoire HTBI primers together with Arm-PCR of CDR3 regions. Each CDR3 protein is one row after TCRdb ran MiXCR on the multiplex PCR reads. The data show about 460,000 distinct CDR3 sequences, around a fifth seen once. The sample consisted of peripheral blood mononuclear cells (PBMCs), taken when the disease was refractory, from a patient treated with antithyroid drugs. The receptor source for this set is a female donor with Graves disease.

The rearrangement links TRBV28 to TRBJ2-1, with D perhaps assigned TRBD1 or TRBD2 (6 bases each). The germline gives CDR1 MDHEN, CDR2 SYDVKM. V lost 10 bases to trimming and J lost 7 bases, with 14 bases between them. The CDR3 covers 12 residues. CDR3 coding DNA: TGTGCCATCACGGGGGCTGGAAATGAGCAGTTCTTC. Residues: CAITGAGNEQFF.

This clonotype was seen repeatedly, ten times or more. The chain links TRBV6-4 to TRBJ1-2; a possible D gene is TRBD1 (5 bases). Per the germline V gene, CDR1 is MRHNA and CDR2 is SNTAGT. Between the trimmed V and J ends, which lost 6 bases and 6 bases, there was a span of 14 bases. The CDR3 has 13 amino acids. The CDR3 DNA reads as TGTGCCAGCAGATGGGGGGGATTTAATGGCTACACCTTC. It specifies CASRWGGFNGYTF.

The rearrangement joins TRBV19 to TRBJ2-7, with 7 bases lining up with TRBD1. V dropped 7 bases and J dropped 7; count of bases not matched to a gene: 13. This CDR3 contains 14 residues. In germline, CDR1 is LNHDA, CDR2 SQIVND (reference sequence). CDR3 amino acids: CASNLGGLGGEQYF. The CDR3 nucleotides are TGTGCCAGTAACTTAGGGGGCCTCGGTGGGGAGCAGTACTTC.

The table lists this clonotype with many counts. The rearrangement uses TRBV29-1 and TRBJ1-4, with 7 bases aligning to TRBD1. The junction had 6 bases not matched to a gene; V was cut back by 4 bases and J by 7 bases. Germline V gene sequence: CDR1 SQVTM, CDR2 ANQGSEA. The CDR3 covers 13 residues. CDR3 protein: CSVVRQGGEKLFF. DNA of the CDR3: TGCAGCGTTGTTCGACAGGGCGGTGAAAAACTGTTTTTT.

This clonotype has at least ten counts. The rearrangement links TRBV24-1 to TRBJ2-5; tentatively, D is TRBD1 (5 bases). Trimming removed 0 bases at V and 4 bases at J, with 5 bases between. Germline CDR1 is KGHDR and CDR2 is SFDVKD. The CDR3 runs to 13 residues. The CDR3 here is CATSDLQGETQYF. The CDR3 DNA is TGTGCCACCAGTGATTTGCAGGGAGAGACCCAGTACTTC.

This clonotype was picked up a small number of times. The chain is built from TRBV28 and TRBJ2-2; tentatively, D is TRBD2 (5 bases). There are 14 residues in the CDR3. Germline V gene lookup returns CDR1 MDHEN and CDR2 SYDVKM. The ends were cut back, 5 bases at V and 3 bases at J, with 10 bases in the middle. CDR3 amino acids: CASSEGFHTGELFF. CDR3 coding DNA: TGTGCCAGCAGTGAGGGATTCCACACCGGGGAGCTGTTTTTT. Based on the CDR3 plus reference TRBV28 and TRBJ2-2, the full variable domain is DVKVTQSSRYLVKRTGEKVFLECVQDMDHENMFWYRQDPGLGLRLIYFSYDVKMKEKGDIPEGYSVSREKKERFSLILESASTNQTSMYLCASSEGFHTGELFFGEGSRLTVL.

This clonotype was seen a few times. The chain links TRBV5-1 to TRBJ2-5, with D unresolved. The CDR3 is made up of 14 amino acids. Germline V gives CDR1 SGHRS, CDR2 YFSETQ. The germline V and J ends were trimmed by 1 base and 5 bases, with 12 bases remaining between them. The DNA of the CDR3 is TGCGCCAGCAGCTTGTCCGGAAAGGAGGAGACCCAGTACTTC. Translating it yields CASSLSGKEETQYF.

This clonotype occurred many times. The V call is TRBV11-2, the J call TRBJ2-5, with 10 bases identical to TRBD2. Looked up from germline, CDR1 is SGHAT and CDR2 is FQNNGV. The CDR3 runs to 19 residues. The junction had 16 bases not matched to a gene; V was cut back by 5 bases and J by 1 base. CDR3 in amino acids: CASSPRVAGGLSFQETQYF. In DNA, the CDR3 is TGTGCCAGCAGCCCCCGGGTAGCGGGGGGCCTAAGCTTCCAAGAGACCCAGTACTTC. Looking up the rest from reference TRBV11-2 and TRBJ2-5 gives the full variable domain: EAGVAQSPRYKIIEKRQSVAFWCNPISGHATLYWYQQILGQGPKLLIQFQNNGVVDDSQLPKDRFSAERLKGVDSTLKIQPAKLEDSAVYLCASSPRVAGGLSFQETQYFGPGTRLLVL.